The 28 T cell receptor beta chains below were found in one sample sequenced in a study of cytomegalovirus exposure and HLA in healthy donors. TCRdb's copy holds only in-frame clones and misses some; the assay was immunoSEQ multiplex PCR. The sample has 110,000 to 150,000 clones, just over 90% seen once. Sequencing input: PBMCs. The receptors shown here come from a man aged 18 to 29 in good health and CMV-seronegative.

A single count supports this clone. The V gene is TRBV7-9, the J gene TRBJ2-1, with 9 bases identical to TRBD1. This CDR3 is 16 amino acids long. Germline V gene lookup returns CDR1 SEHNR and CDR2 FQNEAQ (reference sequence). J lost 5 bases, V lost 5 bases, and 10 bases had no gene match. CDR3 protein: CASSPPGTGPDNEQFF. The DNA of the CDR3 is TGTGCCAGCAGCCCGCCTGGGACAGGGCCCGACAATGAGCAGTTCTTC.

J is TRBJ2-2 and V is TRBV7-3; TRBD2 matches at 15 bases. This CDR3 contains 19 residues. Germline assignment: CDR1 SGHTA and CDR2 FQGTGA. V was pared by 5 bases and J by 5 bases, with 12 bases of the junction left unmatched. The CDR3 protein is CASSLLAPGTSGGTGELFF. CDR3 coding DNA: TGTGCCAGCAGCCTTTTGGCGCCCGGGACTAGCGGGGGGACCGGGGAGCTGTTTTTT.

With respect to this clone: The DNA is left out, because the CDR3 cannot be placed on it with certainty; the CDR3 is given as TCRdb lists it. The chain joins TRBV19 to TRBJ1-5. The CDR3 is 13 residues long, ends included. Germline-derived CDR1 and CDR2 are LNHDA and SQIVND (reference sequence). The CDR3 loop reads CASSTSGNQPQHF.

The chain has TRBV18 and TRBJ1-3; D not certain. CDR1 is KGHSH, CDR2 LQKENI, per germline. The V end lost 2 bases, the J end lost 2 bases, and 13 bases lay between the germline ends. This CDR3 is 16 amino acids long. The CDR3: CASSPNQAMAGNTIYF. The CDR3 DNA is TGTGCCAGCTCACCAAATCAGGCTATGGCTGGAAACACCATATATTTT. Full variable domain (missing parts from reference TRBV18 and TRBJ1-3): NAGVMQNPRHLVRRRGQEARLRCSPMKGHSHVYWYRQLPEEGLKFMVYLQKENIIDESGMPKERFSAEFPKEGPSILRIQQVVRGDSAAYFCASSPNQAMAGNTIYFGEGSWLTVV.

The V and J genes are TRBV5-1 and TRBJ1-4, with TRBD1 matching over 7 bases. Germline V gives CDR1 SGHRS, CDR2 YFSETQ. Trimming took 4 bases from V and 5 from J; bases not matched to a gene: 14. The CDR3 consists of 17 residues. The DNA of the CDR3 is TGCGCCAGCAGCGTCTACGTTACAGGGGCCTTAAATGAAAAACTGTTTTTT. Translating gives CASSVYVTGALNEKLFF. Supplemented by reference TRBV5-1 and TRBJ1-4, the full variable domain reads KAGVTQTPRYLIKTRGQQVTLSCSPISGHRSVSWYQQTPGQGLQFLFEYFSETQRNKGNFPGRFSGRQFSNSRSEMNVSTLELGDSALYLCASSVYVTGALNEKLFFGSGTQLSVL.

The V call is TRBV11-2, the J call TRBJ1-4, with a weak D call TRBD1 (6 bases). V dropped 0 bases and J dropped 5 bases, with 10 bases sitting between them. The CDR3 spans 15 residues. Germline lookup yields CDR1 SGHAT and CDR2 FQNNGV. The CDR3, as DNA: TGTGCCAGCAGCTTAGAAGGGAGGGGGAATGAAAAACTGTTTTTT. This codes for CASSLEGRGNEKLFF.

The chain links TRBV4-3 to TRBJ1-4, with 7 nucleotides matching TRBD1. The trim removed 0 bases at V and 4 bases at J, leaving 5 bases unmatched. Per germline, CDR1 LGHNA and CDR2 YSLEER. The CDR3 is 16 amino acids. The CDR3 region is CASSQELTGDNEKLFF. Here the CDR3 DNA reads TGCGCCAGCAGCCAAGAATTAACAGGGGATAATGAAAAACTGTTTTTT.

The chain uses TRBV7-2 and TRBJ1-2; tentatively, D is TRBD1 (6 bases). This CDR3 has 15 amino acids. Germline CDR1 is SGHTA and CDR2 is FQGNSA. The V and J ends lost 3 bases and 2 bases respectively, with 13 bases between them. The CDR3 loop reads CASSLRTELNYGYTF. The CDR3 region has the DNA TGTGCCAGCAGCTTGCGGACAGAGCTAAACTATGGCTACACCTTC.

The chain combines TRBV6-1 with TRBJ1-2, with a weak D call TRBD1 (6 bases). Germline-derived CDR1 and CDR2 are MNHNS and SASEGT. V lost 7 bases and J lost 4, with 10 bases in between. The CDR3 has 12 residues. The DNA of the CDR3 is TGTGCCAGCATGTCAGGGGCCTATGGCTACACCTTC. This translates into CASMSGAYGYTF.

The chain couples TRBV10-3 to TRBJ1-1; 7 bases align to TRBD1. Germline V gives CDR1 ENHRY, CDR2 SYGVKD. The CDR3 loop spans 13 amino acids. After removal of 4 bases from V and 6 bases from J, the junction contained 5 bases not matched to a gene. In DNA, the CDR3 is TGTGCCATCAGTGTGTCTACAGGGGCTGAAGCTTTCTTT. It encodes CAISVSTGAEAFF.

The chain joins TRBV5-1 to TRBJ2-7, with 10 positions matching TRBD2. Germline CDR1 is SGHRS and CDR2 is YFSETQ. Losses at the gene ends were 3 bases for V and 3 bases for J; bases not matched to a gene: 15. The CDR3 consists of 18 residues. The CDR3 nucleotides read TGCGCCAGCAGCTCCTCAGGAGTTCCCGGGACTAGCGTCTACGAGCAGTACTTC. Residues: CASSSSGVPGTSVYEQYF. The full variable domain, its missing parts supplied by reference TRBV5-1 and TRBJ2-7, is KAGVTQTPRYLIKTRGQQVTLSCSPISGHRSVSWYQQTPGQGLQFLFEYFSETQRNKGNFPGRFSGRQFSNSRSEMNVSTLELGDSALYLCASSSSGVPGTSVYEQYFGPGTRLTVT.

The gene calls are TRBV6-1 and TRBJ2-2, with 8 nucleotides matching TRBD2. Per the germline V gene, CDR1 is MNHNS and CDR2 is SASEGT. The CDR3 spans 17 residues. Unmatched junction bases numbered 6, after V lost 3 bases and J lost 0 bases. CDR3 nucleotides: TGTGCCAGCAGTGAGAGAGCGGGGGCCCCGAACACCGGGGAGCTGTTTTTT. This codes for CASSERAGAPNTGELFF.

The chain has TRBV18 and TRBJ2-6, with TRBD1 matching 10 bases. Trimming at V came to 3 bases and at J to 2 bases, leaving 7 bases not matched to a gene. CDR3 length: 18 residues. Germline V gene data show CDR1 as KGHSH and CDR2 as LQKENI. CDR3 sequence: CASSPTTGGSPGANVLTF. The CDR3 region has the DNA TGTGCCAGCTCACCGACGACAGGGGGCTCCCCTGGGGCCAACGTCCTGACTTTC.

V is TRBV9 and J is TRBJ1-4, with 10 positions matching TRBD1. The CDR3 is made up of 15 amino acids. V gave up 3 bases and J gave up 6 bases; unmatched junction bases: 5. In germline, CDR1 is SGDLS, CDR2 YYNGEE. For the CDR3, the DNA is TGTGCCAGCAGCGCGACAGGGGGCTCTTATGAAAAACTGTTTTTT. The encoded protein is CASSATGGSYEKLFF.

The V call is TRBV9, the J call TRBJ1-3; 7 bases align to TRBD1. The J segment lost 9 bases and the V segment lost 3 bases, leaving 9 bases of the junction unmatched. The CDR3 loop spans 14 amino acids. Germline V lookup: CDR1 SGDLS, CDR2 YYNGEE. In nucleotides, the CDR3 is TGTGCCAGCAGCGAAACAGGGGATCGAGGCACCATATATTTT. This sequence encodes CASSETGDRGTIYF.

The CDR3 reads CASRTGQRAYEQYF. CDR3 bases: TGCGCCAGCAGGACGGGACAGAGAGCCTACGAGCAGTACTTC. The chain uses TRBV5-1 and TRBJ2-7, with 7 bases that match TRBD1. Trimming cost V 5 bases and J 2 bases; bases outside gene matches: 7. Germline CDR1 is SGHRS and CDR2 is YFSETQ. This CDR3 spans 14 amino acids.

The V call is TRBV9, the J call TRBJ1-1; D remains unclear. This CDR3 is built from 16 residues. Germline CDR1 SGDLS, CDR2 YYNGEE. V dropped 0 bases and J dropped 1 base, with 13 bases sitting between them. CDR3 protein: CASSVDPRQENTEAFF. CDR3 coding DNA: TGTGCCAGCAGCGTAGACCCCCGACAAGAGAACACTGAAGCTTTCTTT.

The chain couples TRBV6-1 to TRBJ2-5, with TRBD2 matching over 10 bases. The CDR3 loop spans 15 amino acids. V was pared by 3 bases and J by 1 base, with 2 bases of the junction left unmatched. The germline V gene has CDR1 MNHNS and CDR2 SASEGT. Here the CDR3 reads CASSDGTSAQETQYF. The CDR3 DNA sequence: TGTGCCAGCAGTGACGGGACTAGCGCCCAAGAGACCCAGTACTTC.

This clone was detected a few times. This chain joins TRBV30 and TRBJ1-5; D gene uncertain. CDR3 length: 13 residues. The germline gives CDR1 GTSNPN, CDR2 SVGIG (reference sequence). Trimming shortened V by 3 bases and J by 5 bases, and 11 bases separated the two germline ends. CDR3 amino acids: CAWSPGLDQPQHF. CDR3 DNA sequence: TGTGCCTGGAGCCCCGGGTTAGATCAGCCCCAGCATTTT.

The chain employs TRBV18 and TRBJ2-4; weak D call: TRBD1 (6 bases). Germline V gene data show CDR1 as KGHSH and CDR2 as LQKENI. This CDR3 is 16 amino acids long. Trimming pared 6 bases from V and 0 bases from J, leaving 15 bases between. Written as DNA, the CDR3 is TGTGCCAGCTCCCCGGGACAAGCGCTAGCCAAAAACATTCAGTACTTC. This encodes CASSPGQALAKNIQYF.

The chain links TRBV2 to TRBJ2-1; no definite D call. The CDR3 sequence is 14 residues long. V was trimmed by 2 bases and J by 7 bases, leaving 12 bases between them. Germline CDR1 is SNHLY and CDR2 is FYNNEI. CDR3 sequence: CASSENEATNEQFF. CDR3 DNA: TGTGCCAGCAGTGAAAATGAGGCAACGAATGAGCAGTTCTTC.

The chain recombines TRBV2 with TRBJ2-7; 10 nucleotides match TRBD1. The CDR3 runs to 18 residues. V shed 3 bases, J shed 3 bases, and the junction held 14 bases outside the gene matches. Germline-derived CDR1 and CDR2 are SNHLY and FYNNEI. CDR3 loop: CASSEYYSRDRGDYEQYV. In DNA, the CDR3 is TGTGCCAGCAGTGAGTATTATAGCCGGGACAGGGGAGACTACGAGCAGTACGTC.

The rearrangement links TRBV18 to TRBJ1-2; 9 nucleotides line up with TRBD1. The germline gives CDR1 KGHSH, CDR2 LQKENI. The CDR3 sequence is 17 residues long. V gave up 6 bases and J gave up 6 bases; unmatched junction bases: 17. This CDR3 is CASSQRDSTGGEDGYTF. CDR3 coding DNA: TGTGCCAGCTCCCAAAGGGATTCGACAGGGGGAGAAGATGGCTACACCTTC.

The DNA for the CDR3 is TGTGCCAGCAGCTCGACAGGGGACTATGGCTACACCTTC. Translated, it gives CASSSTGDYGYTF. The chain recombines TRBV5-4 with TRBJ1-2; 8 nucleotides line up with TRBD1. This CDR3 has 13 amino acids. V gave up 3 bases and J gave up 3 bases; unmatched junction bases: 1. Germline CDR1 and CDR2: SGHNT and YYREEE (reference sequence).

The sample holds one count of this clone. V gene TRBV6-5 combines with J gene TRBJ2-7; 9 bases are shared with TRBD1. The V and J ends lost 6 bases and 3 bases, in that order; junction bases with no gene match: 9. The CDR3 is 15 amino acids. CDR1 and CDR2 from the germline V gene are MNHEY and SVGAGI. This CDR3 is CASSRGQGSGYEQYV. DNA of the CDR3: TGTGCCAGCAGCCGGGGACAGGGAAGTGGCTACGAGCAGTACGTC.

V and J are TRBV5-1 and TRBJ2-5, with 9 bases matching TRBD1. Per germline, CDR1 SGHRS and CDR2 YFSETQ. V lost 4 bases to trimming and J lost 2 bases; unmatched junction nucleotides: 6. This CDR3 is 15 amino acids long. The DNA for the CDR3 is TGCGCCAGCAGCCAGGGACAGGGAGGGCAAGAGACCCAGTACTTC. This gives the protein CASSQGQGGQETQYF.

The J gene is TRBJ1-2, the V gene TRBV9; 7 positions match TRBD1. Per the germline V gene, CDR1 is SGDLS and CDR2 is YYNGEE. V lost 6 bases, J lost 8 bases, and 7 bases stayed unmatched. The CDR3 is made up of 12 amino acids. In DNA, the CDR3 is TGTGCCAGCACCCGACAGGGAGGCGGCTACACCTTC. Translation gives CASTRQGGGYTF.

For the CDR3, the DNA is TGTGCCAGCAGTATATGGGACTCCCCTTTTTTGCGTGAGCAGTACGTC. Residues: CASSIWDSPFLREQYV. The chain is built from TRBV6-4 and TRBJ2-7; the D gene is possibly TRBD2 (6 bases). CDR1 is MRHNA and CDR2 is SNTAGT in the germline V gene. V lost 5 bases and J lost 7, with 24 bases in between. The CDR3 has 16 residues.